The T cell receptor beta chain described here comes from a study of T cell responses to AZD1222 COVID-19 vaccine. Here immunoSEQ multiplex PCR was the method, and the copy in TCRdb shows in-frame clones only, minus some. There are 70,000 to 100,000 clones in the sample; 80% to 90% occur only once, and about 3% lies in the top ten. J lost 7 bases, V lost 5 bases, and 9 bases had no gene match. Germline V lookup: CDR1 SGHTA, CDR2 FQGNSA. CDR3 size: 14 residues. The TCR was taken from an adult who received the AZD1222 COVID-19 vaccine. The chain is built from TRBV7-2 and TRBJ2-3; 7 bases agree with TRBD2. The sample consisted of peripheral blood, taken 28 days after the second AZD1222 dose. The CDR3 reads CASSPRLAQHTQYF. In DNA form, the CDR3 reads TGTGCCAGCAGCCCGAGACTAGCCCAACATACGCAGTATTTT.